The 27 T cell receptor beta chains reported below all come from one sample, sequenced in a study of blood T cells in healthy people across ages. For the second PCR, which ran for 7 to 11 cycles, a sample-barcoded 5' primer and a J-beta primer mix were used. MiXCR was run by TCRdb on the 5' RACE reads, yielding one entry per CDR3 protein. This sample has 700,000 to 800,000 distinct CDR3 sequences; roughly 45% occur once, and the top ten carry 20% to 25%. Input material: blood. The receptors derive from a woman between 55 and 75 years old in good health.

The chain uses TRBV3-1 and TRBJ1-2; tentatively, D is TRBD1 (6 bases). Germline CDR1 LGHDT, CDR2 YNNKEL (reference sequence). Trimming removed 4 bases at V and 6 bases at J, with 15 bases between. The CDR3 sequence is 14 residues long. CDR3 sequence (DNA): TGTGCCAGCAGCCTGACAGGCTATGAGAATGGCTACACCTTC. Translated: CASSLTGYENGYTF.

This clonotype has ten or more counts. The V and J genes are TRBV6-6 and TRBJ2-3; 11 positions match TRBD2. The CDR3 contains 17 residues. CDR1 MNHNY and CDR2 SVGAGI come from the germline V gene (reference sequence). Unmatched junction bases numbered 6, after V lost 2 bases and J lost 2 bases. The chain's CDR3 is CASSYPLAGVDTDTQYF. In DNA form, the CDR3 reads TGTGCCAGCAGTTACCCACTAGCGGGAGTTGACACAGATACGCAGTATTTT.

The V and J genes are TRBV5-1 and TRBJ2-7, with 10 positions matching TRBD2. The V gene's germline CDR1 is SGHRS and CDR2 YFSETQ. The CDR3 loop spans 17 amino acids. V gave up 3 bases and J gave up 7 bases; unmatched junction bases: 16. CDR3 bases: TGCGCCAGCAGCTCTTCCGGACTAGCGGCAGCCTACAATGAGCAGTACTTC. Its protein is CASSSSGLAAAYNEQYF.

This clonotype showed up just a few times. Just one base apart from a much larger clone, this may be a read error. The V call is TRBV7-9, the J call TRBJ2-1; D may correspond to TRBD1 or TRBD2 (6 bases each). The CDR3 runs to 15 residues. From germline, CDR1 is SEHNR and CDR2 FQNEAQ (reference sequence). The V end was cut by 7 bases, the J end by 7 bases, with 20 bases between. Here the CDR3 DNA reads TGTGCCAGCACACGAGGGGACGGGGGCCCGAATGAGCAGTTCTTC. Protein product: CASTRGDGGPNEQFF.

This clonotype was detected a few times. The rearrangement uses TRBV5-1 and TRBJ2-5; the match to TRBD2 covers 12 bases. CDR3 length equals 15 residues. V lost 3 bases to trimming and J lost 0 bases; unmatched junction nucleotides: 0. Germline V gene lookup returns CDR1 SGHRS and CDR2 YFSETQ. The CDR3 DNA reads as TGCGCCAGCAGCTCTAGCGGGAGGGACCAAGAGACCCAGTACTTC. This translates into CASSSSGRDQETQYF.

In DNA form, the CDR3 reads TGTGCCAGCAGCTTAGTGGTTTCTGGGGCCAACGTCCTGACTTTC. The encoded protein is CASSLVVSGANVLTF. This chain connects TRBV7-2 to TRBJ2-6; D uncertain. Per the germline V gene, CDR1 is SGHTA and CDR2 is FQGNSA. This CDR3 has 15 residues. V was shortened by 1 base and J by 1 base, with 5 bases between the two germline ends.

The CDR3 is CSALRTASGGLDEQFF. The CDR3 DNA reads as TGCAGTGCTCTACGTACCGCTAGCGGGGGGCTCGATGAGCAGTTCTTC. V usage is TRBV20-1 and J usage is TRBJ2-1; 11 bases are a match to TRBD2. Looked up from germline, CDR1 is DFQATT and CDR2 is SNEGSKA (reference sequence). The CDR3 is 16 residues long. V was pared by 5 bases and J by 8 bases, with 14 bases of the junction left unmatched.

The rearrangement uses TRBV5-4 and TRBJ1-2, with TRBD1 matching over 9 bases. The CDR3 loop spans 15 amino acids. CDR1 and CDR2 from the germline V gene are SGHNT and YYREEE (reference sequence). J lost 6 bases, V lost 4 bases, and 10 bases had no gene match. The CDR3 loop is CASSGGDREWNGYTF. The DNA of the CDR3 is TGTGCCAGCAGCGGGGGGGACAGGGAGTGGAATGGCTACACCTTC.

This clonotype showed up just once. The V gene is TRBV20-1, the J gene TRBJ2-1; 13 bases are a match to TRBD2. CDR1 is DFQATT and CDR2 is SNEGSKA in the germline V gene (reference sequence). V was clipped by 5 bases and J by 5 bases; unmatched bases: 6. The CDR3 loop spans 15 amino acids. Written as DNA, the CDR3 is TGCAGTGCTGACCGACTAGCGGGAGGCGACAATGAGCAGTTCTTC. Translation gives CSADRLAGGDNEQFF.

The sample holds many counts of this clonotype. The J gene is TRBJ2-5, the V gene TRBV24-1; perhaps D is TRBD1 or TRBD2 (5 bases each). The germline V gene has CDR1 KGHDR and CDR2 SFDVKD. V dropped 9 bases and J dropped 5 bases, with 18 bases sitting between them. The CDR3 has 14 residues. DNA of the CDR3: TGTGCCACCGGAGAAACGGGGCATGGTGAGACCCAGTACTTC. Encoded protein: CATGETGHGETQYF.

The chain's CDR3 is CSVGRAGGSGELFF. The CDR3 region has the DNA TGCAGCGTTGGTCGGGCAGGGGGGTCCGGGGAGCTGTTTTTT. The chain is built from TRBV29-1 and TRBJ2-2; the D gene is possibly TRBD1 (7 bases). The V end was cut by 4 bases, the J end by 6 bases, with 15 bases between. Per the germline V gene, CDR1 is SQVTM and CDR2 is ANQGSEA. The length of the CDR3 is 14 residues.

This clonotype has a handful of counts. This chain connects TRBV3-1 to TRBJ2-1; perhaps TRBD2 as D (5 bases). This CDR3 spans 13 amino acids. Per the germline V gene, CDR1 is LGHDT and CDR2 is YNNKEL (reference sequence). V was cut by 3 bases and J by 9 bases, with 12 bases left in between. CDR3 DNA: TGTGCCAGCAGCCAGGATGTAGCGTTTGAGCAGTTCTTC. Protein: CASSQDVAFEQFF.

The chain links TRBV27 to TRBJ2-7; tentatively, D is TRBD2 (6 bases). Germline values: CDR1 MNHEY, CDR2 SMNVEV (reference sequence). Trimming cost V 5 bases and J 3 bases, with 14 bases left between them. The CDR3 spans 14 residues. CDR3 sequence reads: CASSVNQRVYEQYF. In DNA form, the CDR3 reads TGTGCCAGCAGTGTTAACCAGCGGGTCTACGAGCAGTACTTC.

The chain couples TRBV5-1 to TRBJ2-7; D not resolved. V was cut by 4 bases and J by 4 bases, with 12 bases left in between. The CDR3 has 13 amino acids. From germline, CDR1 is SGHRS and CDR2 YFSETQ. CDR3 in DNA: TGCGCCAGCAGCGTAGACGATCGGTACGAGCAGTACTTC. This encodes CASSVDDRYEQYF.

The chain joins TRBV7-9 to TRBJ1-5; unclear D gene. Germline CDR1 reads SEHNR; CDR2 reads FQNEAQ (reference sequence). The V end was cut by 5 bases, the J end by 0 bases, with 11 bases between. This CDR3 region has 15 residues. The CDR3 DNA follows: TGTGCCAGCAGCCTTGGTTGGGATAGCAATCAGCCCCAGCATTTT. Amino acid sequence: CASSLGWDSNQPQHF.

The chain recombines TRBV6-1 with TRBJ2-3; 9 bases fit TRBD2. V gave up 6 bases and J gave up 1 base; unmatched junction bases: 14. This CDR3 is 18 amino acids long. CDR1 and CDR2 from the germline V gene are MNHNS and SASEGT. DNA of the CDR3: TGTGCCAGCAGCCGTGCTGTTAGCGGGGGAGATCGCACAGATACGCAGTATTTT. This encodes CASSRAVSGGDRTDTQYF.

This sequence joins TRBV29-1 and TRBJ2-3, with D perhaps matching TRBD1 or TRBD2 (6 bases each). V was pared by 6 bases and J by 1 base, with 17 bases between. This CDR3 is 15 amino acids long. Germline values: CDR1 SQVTM, CDR2 ANQGSEA. The CDR3 spells CSVDGGLERTDTQYF. In DNA form, the CDR3 reads TGCAGCGTCGATGGGGGGCTAGAGCGCACAGATACGCAGTATTTT.

V is TRBV19 and J is TRBJ2-1; TRBD2 matches at 8 bases. CDR1 and CDR2 from the germline V gene are LNHDA and SQIVND (reference sequence). This CDR3 is built from 14 residues. V dropped 8 bases and J dropped 3; count of bases not matched to a gene: 6. CDR3 coding DNA: TGTGCCAGTTCGGCGGGAGGACTCTACAATGAGCAGTTCTTC. This codes for CASSAGGLYNEQFF.

This clonotype was detected once. The chain joins TRBV19 to TRBJ1-5; 9 bases match TRBD1. After removal of 7 bases from V and 1 base from J, the junction contained 5 bases not matched to a gene. The CDR3 is made up of 15 amino acids. Germline CDR1 is LNHDA and CDR2 is SQIVND (reference sequence). This chain's CDR3 is CASTRGQGSNQPQHF. Here the CDR3 DNA reads TGTGCCAGTACCAGGGGACAGGGCAGCAATCAGCCCCAGCATTTT. The complete variable domain, with remaining parts taken from reference TRBV19 and TRBJ1-5, reads DGGITQSPKYLFRKEGQNVTLSCEQNLNHDAMYWYRQDPGQGLRLIYYSQIVNDFQKGDIAEGYSVSREKKESFPLTVTSAQKNPTAFYLCASTRGQGSNQPQHFGDGTRLSIL.

Points on this clonotype: This may arise from a read error, as a much more abundant clone is one base away. The rearrangement links TRBV29-1 to TRBJ2-7, with 9 bases lining up with TRBD1. V lost 8 bases and J lost 3; bases outside the gene matches: 8. CDR1 is SQVTM, CDR2 ANQGSEA, per germline. This CDR3 contains 13 residues. The CDR3 spells CSTAGTGNYEQYF. CDR3 nucleotides: TGCAGCACCGCCGGGACAGGGAACTACGAGCAGTACTTC.

The J gene is TRBJ1-5, the V gene TRBV20-1, with D hard to call. The CDR3 loop spans 13 amino acids. V was shortened by 6 bases and J by 6 bases, with 15 bases between the two germline ends. Germline CDR1 DFQATT, CDR2 SNEGSKA (reference sequence). The CDR3: CSASGRSGQPQHF. The CDR3 bases are TGCAGTGCCTCCGGACGATCGGGTCAGCCCCAGCATTTT.

The V call is TRBV5-1, the J call TRBJ2-7, with 8 bases lining up with TRBD2. This CDR3 comprises 15 residues. The trim removed 6 bases at V and 3 bases at J, leaving 11 bases unmatched. The germline gives CDR1 SGHRS, CDR2 YFSETQ. The CDR3 DNA follows: TGCGCCAGCACCTTTTTGGGACTAGACGGCTACGAGCAGTACTTC. Its translation is CASTFLGLDGYEQYF.

This clonotype was picked up a small number of times. A much larger clone is a single base away; this may be a read error. The chain uses TRBV6-5 and TRBJ1-4; the D gene is possibly TRBD1 (6 bases). Germline CDR1 MNHEY, CDR2 SVGAGI. V shed 2 bases and J shed 8 bases, with 15 bases lying between them. CDR3 size: 15 residues. CDR3 residues: CASSYVGGAREKLFF. The CDR3 bases are TGTGCCAGCAGTTACGTAGGGGGGGCGCGCGAAAAACTGTTTTTT.

This clonotype was found a few times. This sequence joins TRBV15 and TRBJ2-7; no clear D gene. Germline V gene sequence: CDR1 LNHNV, CDR2 YYDKDF (reference sequence). V was cut by 3 bases and J by 3 bases, with 9 bases left in between. This CDR3 is built from 13 residues. CDR3 in DNA: TGTGCCACCAGCAGCGCGGTCCGCTACGAGCAGTACTTC. Translated, it gives CATSSAVRYEQYF.

The V gene is TRBV12-3 or TRBV12-4, the J gene TRBJ1-2; possible D gene TRBD1, 6 bases. CDR3 size: 13 residues. Trimming shortened V by 3 bases and J by 7 bases, and 12 bases separated the two germline ends. The CDR3 here is CASSFVGGGGYTF. As DNA, the CDR3 is TGTGCCAGCAGTTTCGTAGGGGGTGGTGGCTACACCTTC.

The V call is TRBV11-1, the J call TRBJ2-4; 10 bases map to TRBD2. CDR1 and CDR2 (germline): SGHAT, FQDESV (reference sequence). The J segment lost 15 bases and the V segment lost 1 base, leaving 6 bases of the junction unmatched. The CDR3 is 13 amino acids. CDR3: CASSLESGGVLYF. As DNA, the CDR3 is TGTGCCAGCAGCTTAGAGAGCGGGGGGGTCTTGTACTTC.

V is TRBV5-5 and J is TRBJ2-7; D is uncertain. This CDR3 is 11 amino acids long. Trimming stripped 2 bases from V and 7 bases from J, with 7 bases between. The germline gives CDR1 SGHKS, CDR2 YYEKEE (reference sequence). The CDR3: CASSFVEEQYF. CDR3 DNA sequence: TGTGCCAGCAGCTTCGTGGAAGAGCAGTACTTC.